Presented here are 32 T cell receptor beta chains from one specimen sequenced in a study of CD8 T cells in Susac syndrome (dated by TCRdb to between 2018 and 2021). Receptors were amplified or captured by the immunoSEQ multiplex PCR assay. RNA was extracted using the RNeasy kit, and roughly 0.5 to 1 microgram was reverse transcribed with random hexamers. TCRdb ran its own pipeline on the public reads, namely fastp trimming at Q25 and MiXCR clone calling, and kept in-frame beta chains. Rows with a matching CDR3 protein are joined into one entry that keeps the most common DNA and genes. Within this sample are around 170,000 distinct CDR3 sequences, with around 95% of them counted one time only. The ten top clones hold 0.15% to 0.2% of the sample. The sequencing sample was made of CD8+ T cells from PBMCs. Source of these receptors: a human donor with Susac syndrome.

This clonotype occurred once. The chain joins TRBV4-2 to TRBJ2-1, with D possibly matching TRBD2 (5 bases). Germline V lookup: CDR1 LGHNA, CDR2 YNFKEQ. The V gene lost 0 bases and the J gene lost 2 bases, with 17 bases spanning the gap. CDR3 length: 18 residues. The CDR3 DNA reads TGTGCCAGCAGCCAAGAGTATGGTCTAGCCGTGCCCTACAATGAGCAGTTCTTC. It codes for CASSQEYGLAVPYNEQFF.

J is TRBJ2-1 and V is TRBV7-9, with D perhaps matching TRBD1 (5 bases). V was shortened by 0 bases and J by 8 bases, with 14 bases between the two germline ends. This CDR3 region has 15 residues. Germline V gene lookup returns CDR1 SEHNR and CDR2 FQNEAQ (reference sequence). CDR3 amino acids: CASSLASQGRDEQFF. CDR3 in DNA: TGTGCCAGCAGCTTAGCGAGTCAGGGTCGGGATGAGCAGTTCTTC.

The V and J genes are TRBV4-1 and TRBJ1-2, with 8 bases matching TRBD1. From germline, CDR1 is MGHRA and CDR2 YSYEKL. V lost 2 bases and J lost 1; bases outside the gene matches: 3. This CDR3 contains 15 residues. As DNA, the CDR3 is TGCGCCAGCAGCCAAATGACAGGGGATAACTATGGCTACACCTTC. Encoded protein: CASSQMTGDNYGYTF.

The rearrangement uses TRBV30 and TRBJ2-3; D uncertain. V lost 5 bases and J lost 1, with 4 bases in between. The germline gives CDR1 GTSNPN, CDR2 SVGIG (reference sequence). The CDR3 is made up of 11 amino acids. DNA for the CDR3: TGTGCCTGGGGGGGCACAGATACGCAGTATTTT. This encodes CAWGGTDTQYF.

This sequence joins TRBV3-1 and TRBJ2-1, with D maybe TRBD2 (6 bases). The germline CDR1 and CDR2 sequences are LGHDT and YNNKEL (reference sequence). Between the trimmed V and J ends, which lost 2 bases and 9 bases, there was a span of 11 bases. The CDR3 has 13 amino acids. CDR3 sequence reads: CASSQRELGEQFF. CDR3 in DNA: TGTGCCAGCAGCCAACGGGAGCTGGGTGAGCAGTTCTTC.

A single count supports this clonotype. This chain connects TRBV4-2 to TRBJ1-5; D is unclear. The CDR3 runs to 18 residues. V lost 1 base to trimming and J lost 2 bases, with 18 bases between them. Germline V lookup: CDR1 LGHNA, CDR2 YNFKEQ. DNA of the CDR3: TGTGCCAGCAGCCAAGCGGGGTTTTACAGTTTCGGCAATCAGCCCCAGCATTTT. It specifies CASSQAGFYSFGNQPQHF.

The chain's CDR3 is CASSRLNEEQYF. For the CDR3, the DNA is TGTGCCAGCAGCCGACTAAATGAGGAGCAGTACTTC. V is TRBV3-1 and J is TRBJ2-7; D might be TRBD2 (5 bases). The CDR3 has 12 residues. CDR1 and CDR2 (germline): LGHDT, YNNKEL (reference sequence). V lost 4 bases and J lost 7, with 11 bases in between.

The chain joins TRBV27 to TRBJ1-5; 7 bases agree with TRBD1. The J segment lost 3 bases and the V segment lost 4 bases, leaving 3 bases of the junction unmatched. CDR3 size: 14 residues. Germline CDR1 reads MNHEY; CDR2 reads SMNVEV (reference sequence). The CDR3 DNA follows: TGTGCCAGCAGTTCCACAGGGGACAATCAGCCCCAGCATTTT. Amino acids: CASSSTGDNQPQHF.

CDR3 residues: CASRFGRQGTEKLFF. In DNA form, the CDR3 reads TGTGCCAGCAGATTCGGAAGGCAGGGGACCGAAAAACTGTTTTTT. The V call is TRBV11-2, the J call TRBJ1-4; tentatively, D is TRBD1 (6 bases). V lost 6 bases to trimming and J lost 8 bases, with 19 bases between them. The CDR3 loop spans 15 amino acids. The V gene's germline CDR1 is SGHAT and CDR2 FQNNGV. Filled out from reference TRBV11-2 and TRBJ1-4, the complete variable domain reads EAGVAQSPRYKIIEKRQSVAFWCNPISGHATLYWYQQILGQGPKLLIQFQNNGVVDDSQLPKDRFSAERLKGVDSTLKIQPAKLEDSAVYLCASRFGRQGTEKLFFGSGTQLSVL.

V usage is TRBV6-5 and J usage is TRBJ2-2; D possibly corresponds to TRBD1 (5 bases). This CDR3 comprises 13 residues. V was cut by 4 bases and J by 6 bases, with 9 bases left in between. Germline CDR1 MNHEY, CDR2 SVGAGI. CDR3 residues: CASSSRAAGELFF. The DNA for the CDR3 is TGTGCCAGCAGTTCCAGGGCGGCCGGGGAGCTGTTTTTT.

J is TRBJ1-1 and V is TRBV4-1; TRBD1 might be the D (5 bases). CDR1 MGHRA and CDR2 YSYEKL come from the germline V gene. The CDR3 is 14 amino acids. Trimming removed 3 bases from V and 5 bases from J, with 13 bases in between. CDR3 protein: CASSQSWGGTEAFF. CDR3 nucleotides: TGCGCCAGCAGCCAGAGTTGGGGGGGTACTGAAGCTTTCTTT.

The chain employs TRBV11-2 and TRBJ2-7; TRBD1 agrees at 12 bases. Trimming cost V 8 bases and J 0 bases; bases outside gene matches: 11. Per the germline V gene, CDR1 is SGHAT and CDR2 is FQNNGV. The CDR3 loop spans 17 amino acids. The CDR3: CASWGQGAIRSSYEQYF. The CDR3 DNA reads as TGTGCCAGCTGGGGACAGGGGGCGATACGATCCTCCTACGAGCAGTACTTC. The full variable domain, rest sourced from reference TRBV11-2 and TRBJ2-7, is EAGVAQSPRYKIIEKRQSVAFWCNPISGHATLYWYQQILGQGPKLLIQFQNNGVVDDSQLPKDRFSAERLKGVDSTLKIQPAKLEDSAVYLCASWGQGAIRSSYEQYFGPGTRLTVT.

This chain uses TRBV12-5 with TRBJ2-1; 8 bases match TRBD2. CDR3 size: 14 residues. Looked up from germline, CDR1 is LGHNT and CDR2 is FRNRAP. With V trimmed by 7 bases and J by 7 bases, 9 bases remained unmatched. The CDR3 is CASVPGGGLNEQFF. The CDR3 DNA follows: TGTGCTAGTGTCCCGGGGGGGGGTCTAAATGAGCAGTTCTTC. Filled out from reference TRBV12-5 and TRBJ2-1, the complete variable domain reads DARVTQTPRHKVTEMGQEVTMRCQPILGHNTVFWYRQTMMQGLELLAYFRNRAPLDDSGMPKDRFSAEMPDATLATLKIQPSEPRDSAVYFCASVPGGGLNEQFFGPGTRLTVL.

The genes are TRBV5-6 and TRBJ2-6; possibly TRBD2 for D (6 bases). V was trimmed by 2 bases and J by 10 bases, leaving 16 bases between them. The CDR3 extends over 15 amino acids. CDR1 is SGHDT, CDR2 YYEEEE, per germline. This chain's CDR3 is CASSFPGEGVNVLTF. CDR3 sequence (DNA): TGTGCCAGCAGCTTTCCGGGGGAAGGAGTTAACGTCCTGACTTTC.

The V gene is TRBV11-2, the J gene TRBJ1-3; 10 nucleotides line up with TRBD1. CDR3 length equals 19 residues. Germline V CDR1 and CDR2: SGHAT, FQNNGV. The V gene end was trimmed by 5 bases and the J gene end by 0 bases; junction bases not matched to a gene: 13. This CDR3 is CASSVHLTGGFNSGNTIYF. For the CDR3, the DNA is TGTGCCAGCAGCGTCCACTTGACAGGGGGCTTCAACTCTGGAAACACCATATATTTT.

The chain joins TRBV20-1 to TRBJ2-7; TRBD2 aligns across 14 bases. CDR3 length: 14 residues. In germline, CDR1 is DFQATT, CDR2 SNEGSKA (reference sequence). The ends lost 5 bases at V and 2 bases at J; junction bases unmatched: 2. The CDR3 sequence: CSAGTSGSPYEQYF. CDR3 nucleotide sequence: TGCAGTGCTGGGACTAGCGGGAGCCCCTACGAGCAGTACTTC.

The genes are TRBV27 and TRBJ2-5; 13 positions agree with TRBD2. V lost 6 bases to trimming and J lost 5 bases; unmatched junction nucleotides: 9. The CDR3 totals 16 residues. Germline V lookup: CDR1 MNHEY, CDR2 SMNVEV (reference sequence). The CDR3 sequence is CASRLLAGGLEETQYF. As DNA, the CDR3 is TGTGCCAGCAGACTACTAGCGGGGGGGCTTGAGGAGACCCAGTACTTC.

The CDR3 coding sequence is TGTGCCAGCAGTTTACCGCAGGGCATCTACGAGCAGTACTTC. Amino acid sequence: CASSLPQGIYEQYF. The chain has TRBV28 and TRBJ2-7; a weak D match, TRBD1 (5 bases). Trimming took 2 bases from V and 3 from J, leaving 11 bases between them. The V gene's germline CDR1 is MDHEN and CDR2 SYDVKM. The CDR3 consists of 14 residues.

The chain joins TRBV30 to TRBJ1-4; 7 bases align to TRBD1. Unmatched junction bases numbered 14, after V lost 7 bases and J lost 12 bases. Germline CDR1 GTSNPN, CDR2 SVGIG (reference sequence). CDR3 size: 13 residues. Here the CDR3 reads CAFNRGVLGQLFF. The CDR3 coding sequence is TGTGCCTTCAACAGGGGCGTCTTGGGGCAACTGTTTTTT.

The V and J genes are TRBV4-1 and TRBJ1-5; 7 bases match TRBD1. The V gene's germline CDR1 is MGHRA and CDR2 YSYEKL. This CDR3 comprises 13 residues. The V and J ends lost 8 bases and 10 bases, in that order; junction bases with no gene match: 11. CDR3 residues: CASAAGQTQPQHF. CDR3 coding DNA: TGCGCCAGCGCGGCGGGACAGACACAACCCCAGCATTTT.

The chain recombines TRBV10-3 with TRBJ2-1, with 9 bases fitting TRBD1. The CDR3 covers 14 residues. Unmatched junction bases numbered 4, after V lost 6 bases and J lost 4 bases. Germline loops: CDR1 ENHRY, CDR2 SYGVKD. CDR3 loop: CAISDRGGYNEQFF. In DNA form, the CDR3 reads TGTGCCATCAGCGACAGGGGGGGATACAATGAGCAGTTCTTC.

The rearrangement links TRBV4-1 to TRBJ2-7; 10 positions match TRBD2. CDR1 and CDR2 (germline): MGHRA, YSYEKL. V trimming: 4 bases; J trimming: 3 bases; junction bases outside the gene matches: 6. The CDR3 has 15 amino acids. The DNA of the CDR3 is TGCGCCAGCAGCCCGACCGGACTAGCGGTCTACGAGCAGTACTTC. Amino acids: CASSPTGLAVYEQYF.

The genes are TRBV5-6 and TRBJ1-1; D is unresolved. This CDR3 contains 13 residues. CDR1 is SGHDT, CDR2 YYEEEE, per germline. Trimming shortened V by 0 bases and J by 4 bases, and 7 bases separated the two germline ends. The DNA for the CDR3 is TGTGCCAGCAGCTTGGAGATCGGCACTGAAGCTTTCTTT. Translation gives CASSLEIGTEAFF.

This clonotype was observed a single time. V usage is TRBV18 and J usage is TRBJ2-7; D unresolved. V gave up 6 bases and J gave up 6 bases, with 15 bases separating them. In germline, CDR1 is KGHSH, CDR2 LQKENI. The CDR3 length is 13 residues. CDR3 in amino acids: CASSTSGWREQYF. The CDR3 nucleotides read TGTGCCAGCTCCACGTCTGGGTGGCGCGAGCAGTACTTC.

V and J are TRBV7-3 and TRBJ2-1; 8 bases are shared with TRBD2. V was pared by 6 bases and J by 8 bases, with 12 bases of the junction left unmatched. The germline CDR1 and CDR2 sequences are SGHTA and FQGTGA. The CDR3 sequence is 15 residues long. CDR3 nucleotides: TGTGCCAGCAGTACCGGGACTAGAGCATCGGATGAGCAGTTCTTC. This encodes CASSTGTRASDEQFF.

This chain connects TRBV28 to TRBJ2-2, with D perhaps matching TRBD1 or TRBD2 (6 bases each). The CDR3 spans 14 residues. The ends were cut back, 6 bases at V and 5 bases at J, with 13 bases in the middle. In germline, CDR1 is MDHEN, CDR2 SYDVKM. As DNA, the CDR3 is TGTGCCAGCAGAACAGGGAGGAGGACCGGGGAGCTGTTTTTT. This codes for CASRTGRRTGELFF.

This sequence joins TRBV28 and TRBJ2-5; D is uncertain. Trimming took off 3 bases at V and 4 bases at J, with 18 bases between the two ends. The germline CDR1 and CDR2 sequences are MDHEN and SYDVKM. The CDR3 length is 16 residues. DNA for the CDR3: TGTGCCAGCAGTTTCACACAGTCGCTGGGTGGAGAGACCCAGTACTTC. Translated: CASSFTQSLGGETQYF.

This clonotype was seen a single time. The genes are TRBV9 and TRBJ2-3; 7 bases are a match to TRBD1. The CDR3 is made up of 15 amino acids. J lost 3 bases, V lost 2 bases, and 6 bases had no gene match. Germline V gene lookup returns CDR1 SGDLS and CDR2 YYNGEE. CDR3 in amino acids: CASSVRQGETDTQYF. CDR3 coding DNA: TGTGCCAGCAGCGTTCGACAGGGAGAGACAGATACGCAGTATTTT. The full variable domain, with the rest looked up from reference TRBV9 and TRBJ2-3, is DSGVTQTPKHLITATGQRVTLRCSPRSGDLSVYWYQQSLDQGLQFLIQYYNGEERAKGNILERFSAQQFPDLHSELNLSSLELGDSALYFCASSVRQGETDTQYFGPGTRLTVL.

The gene calls are TRBV13 and TRBJ1-2; D is unresolved. The CDR3 has 11 amino acids. The ends were cut back, 4 bases at V and 13 bases at J, with 13 bases in the middle. Germline V gene data show CDR1 as PRHDT and CDR2 as FYEKMQ (reference sequence). CDR3 nucleotides: TGTGCCAGCAGCTCGGGAGTACGGGGCACCTTC. Translation gives CASSSGVRGTF.

As regards this clonotype: Germline is not matched at one junction end, which may reflect a read error. The chain joins TRBV29-1 to TRBJ1-2; 8 bases line up with TRBD1. CDR1 and CDR2 (germline): SQVTM, ANQGSEA. The CDR3 is 15 residues long. The CDR3 region is CSVDPGQGPDYGHTF. The CDR3 coding sequence is TGCAGCGTGGACCCCGGACAGGGTCCCGACTATGGCCACACCTTC.

J is TRBJ2-7 and V is TRBV7-6; D might be TRBD1 (6 bases). The CDR3 is 15 residues long. Trimming left V 4 bases short and J 5 bases short, with 18 bases between. The germline V gene has CDR1 SGHVS and CDR2 FNYEAQ. The chain's CDR3 is CASSSGSTGYHEQYF. CDR3 coding DNA: TGTGCCAGCAGCTCCGGCTCCACAGGGTACCACGAGCAGTACTTC.

This chain uses TRBV5-1 with TRBJ1-1, with D perhaps TRBD1 (5 bases). Germline CDR1 and CDR2: SGHRS and YFSETQ. Trimming left V 2 bases short and J 3 bases short, with 14 bases between. The CDR3 consists of 15 residues. CDR3 residues: CASSLSQGLDTEAFF. The CDR3 nucleotides read TGCGCCAGCAGCTTATCCCAGGGATTGGACACTGAAGCTTTCTTT. Full variable domain (outside the CDR3, taken from reference TRBV5-1 and TRBJ1-1): KAGVTQTPRYLIKTRGQQVTLSCSPISGHRSVSWYQQTPGQGLQFLFEYFSETQRNKGNFPGRFSGRQFSNSRSEMNVSTLELGDSALYLCASSLSQGLDTEAFFGQGTRLTVV.